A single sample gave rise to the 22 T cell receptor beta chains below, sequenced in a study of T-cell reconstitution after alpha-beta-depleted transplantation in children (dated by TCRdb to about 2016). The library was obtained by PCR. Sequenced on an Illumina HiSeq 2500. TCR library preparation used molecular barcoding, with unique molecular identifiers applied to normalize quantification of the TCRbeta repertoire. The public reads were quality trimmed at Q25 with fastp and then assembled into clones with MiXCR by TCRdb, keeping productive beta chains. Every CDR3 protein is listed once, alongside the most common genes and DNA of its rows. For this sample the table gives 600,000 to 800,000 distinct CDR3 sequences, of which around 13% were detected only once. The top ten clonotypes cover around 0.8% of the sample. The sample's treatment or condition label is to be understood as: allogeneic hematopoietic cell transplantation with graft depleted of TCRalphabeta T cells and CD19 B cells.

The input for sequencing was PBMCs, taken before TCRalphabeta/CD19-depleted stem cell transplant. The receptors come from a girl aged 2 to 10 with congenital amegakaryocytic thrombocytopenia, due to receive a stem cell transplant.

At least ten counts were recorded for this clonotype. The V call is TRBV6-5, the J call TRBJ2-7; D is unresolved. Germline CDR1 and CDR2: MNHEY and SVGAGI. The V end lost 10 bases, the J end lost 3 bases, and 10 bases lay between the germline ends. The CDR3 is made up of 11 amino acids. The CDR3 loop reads CATSLNYEQYF. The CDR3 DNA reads TGTGCCACCTCTTTGAACTACGAGCAGTACTTC.

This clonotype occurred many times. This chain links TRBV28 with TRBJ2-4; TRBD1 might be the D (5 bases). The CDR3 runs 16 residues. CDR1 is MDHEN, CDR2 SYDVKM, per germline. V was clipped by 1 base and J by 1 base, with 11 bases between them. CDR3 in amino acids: CASSLYAAGAKNIQYF. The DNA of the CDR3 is TGTGCCAGCAGTTTATATGCAGCAGGGGCCAAAAACATTCAGTACTTC.

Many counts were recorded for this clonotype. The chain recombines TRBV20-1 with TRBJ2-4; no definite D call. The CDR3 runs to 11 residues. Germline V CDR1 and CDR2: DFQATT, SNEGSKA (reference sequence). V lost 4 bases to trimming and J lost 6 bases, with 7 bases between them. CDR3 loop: CSATPGNIQYF. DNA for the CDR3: TGCAGTGCTACCCCGGGAAACATTCAGTACTTC.

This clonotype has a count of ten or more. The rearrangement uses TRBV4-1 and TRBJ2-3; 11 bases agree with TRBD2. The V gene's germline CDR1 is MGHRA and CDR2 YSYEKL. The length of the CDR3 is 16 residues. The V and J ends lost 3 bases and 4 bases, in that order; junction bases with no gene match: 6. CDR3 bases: TGCGCCAGCAGCCAGGCGACTAGCGGGACTTCAGATACGCAGTATTTT. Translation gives CASSQATSGTSDTQYF.

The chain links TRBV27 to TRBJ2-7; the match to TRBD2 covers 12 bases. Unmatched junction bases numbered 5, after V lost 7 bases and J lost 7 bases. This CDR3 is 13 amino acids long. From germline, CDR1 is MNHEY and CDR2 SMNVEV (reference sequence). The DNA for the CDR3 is TGTGCCAGCACCGGGACTAGCGGGCTTGAGCAGTACTTC. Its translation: CASTGTSGLEQYF.

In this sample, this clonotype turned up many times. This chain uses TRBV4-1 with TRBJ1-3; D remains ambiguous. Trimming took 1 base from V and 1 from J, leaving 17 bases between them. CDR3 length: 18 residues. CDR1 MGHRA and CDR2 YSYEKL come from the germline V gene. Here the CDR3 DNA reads TGCGCCAGCAGCCAAGTGGTTCAACGCCTGGTATCTGGAAACACCATATATTTT. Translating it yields CASSQVVQRLVSGNTIYF.

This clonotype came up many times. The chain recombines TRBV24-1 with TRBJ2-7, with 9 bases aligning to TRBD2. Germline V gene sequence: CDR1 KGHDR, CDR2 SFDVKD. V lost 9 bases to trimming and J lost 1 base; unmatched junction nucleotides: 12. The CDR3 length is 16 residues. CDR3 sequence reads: CATVISRREGSYEQYF. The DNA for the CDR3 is TGTGCCACCGTTATCAGTCGGCGGGAGGGATCCTACGAGCAGTACTTC.

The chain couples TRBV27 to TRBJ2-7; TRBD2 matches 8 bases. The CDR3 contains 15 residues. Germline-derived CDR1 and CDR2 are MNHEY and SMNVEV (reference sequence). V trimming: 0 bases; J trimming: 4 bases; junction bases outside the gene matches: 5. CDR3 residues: CASSLSGGGIYEQYF. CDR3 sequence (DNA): TGTGCCAGCAGTTTATCAGGCGGGGGGATATACGAGCAGTACTTC.

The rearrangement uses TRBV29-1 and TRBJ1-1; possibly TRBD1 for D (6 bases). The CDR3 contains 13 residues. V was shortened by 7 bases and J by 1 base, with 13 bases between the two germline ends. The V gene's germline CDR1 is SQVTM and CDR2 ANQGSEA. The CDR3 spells CSATGLRNTEAFF. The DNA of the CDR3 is TGCAGCGCGACAGGTTTGAGGAACACTGAAGCTTTCTTT.

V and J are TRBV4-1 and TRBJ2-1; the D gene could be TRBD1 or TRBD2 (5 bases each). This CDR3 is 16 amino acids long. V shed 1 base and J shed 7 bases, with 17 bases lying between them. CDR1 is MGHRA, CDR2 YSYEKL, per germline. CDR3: CASSQVLASEGNEQFF. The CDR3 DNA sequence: TGCGCCAGCAGCCAAGTTCTCGCTAGTGAGGGGAATGAGCAGTTCTTC.

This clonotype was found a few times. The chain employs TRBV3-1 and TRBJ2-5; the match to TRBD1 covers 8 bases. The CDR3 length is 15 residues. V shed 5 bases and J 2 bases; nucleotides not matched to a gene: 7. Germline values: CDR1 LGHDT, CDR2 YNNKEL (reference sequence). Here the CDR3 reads CASSTRDRSQETQYF. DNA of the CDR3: TGTGCCAGCAGCACCCGGGACAGGTCGCAAGAGACCCAGTACTTC.

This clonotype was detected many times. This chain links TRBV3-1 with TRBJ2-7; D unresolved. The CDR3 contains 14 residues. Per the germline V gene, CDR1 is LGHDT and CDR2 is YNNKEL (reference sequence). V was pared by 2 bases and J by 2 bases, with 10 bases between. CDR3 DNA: TGTGCCAGCAGCCAACTTGGCGCAACCTACGAGCAGTACTTC. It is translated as CASSQLGATYEQYF.

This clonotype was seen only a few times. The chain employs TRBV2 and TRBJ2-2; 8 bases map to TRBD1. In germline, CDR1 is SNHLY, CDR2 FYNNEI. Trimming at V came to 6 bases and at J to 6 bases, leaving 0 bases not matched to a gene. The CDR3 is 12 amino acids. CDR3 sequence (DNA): TGTGCCAGCAGACAGGGGGCCGGGGAGCTGTTTTTT. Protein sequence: CASRQGAGELFF. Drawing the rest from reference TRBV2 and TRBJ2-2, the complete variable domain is EPEVTQTPSHQVTQMGQEVILRCVPISNHLYFYWYRQILGQKVEFLVSFYNNEISEKSEIFDDQFSVERPDGSNFTLKIRSTKLEDSAMYFCASRQGAGELFFGEGSRLTVL.

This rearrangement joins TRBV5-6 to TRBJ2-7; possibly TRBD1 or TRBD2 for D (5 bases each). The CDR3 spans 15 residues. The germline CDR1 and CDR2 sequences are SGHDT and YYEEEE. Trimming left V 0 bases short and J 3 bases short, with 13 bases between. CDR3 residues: CASSLGPGLYYEQYF. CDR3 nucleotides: TGTGCCAGCAGCTTGGGGCCGGGGCTGTACTACGAGCAGTACTTC.

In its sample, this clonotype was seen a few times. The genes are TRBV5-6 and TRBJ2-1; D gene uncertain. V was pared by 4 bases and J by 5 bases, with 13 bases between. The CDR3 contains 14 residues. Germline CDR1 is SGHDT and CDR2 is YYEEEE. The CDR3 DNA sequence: TGTGCCAGCAGCCGCACGAATCGTGACAATGAGCAGTTCTTC. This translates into CASSRTNRDNEQFF.

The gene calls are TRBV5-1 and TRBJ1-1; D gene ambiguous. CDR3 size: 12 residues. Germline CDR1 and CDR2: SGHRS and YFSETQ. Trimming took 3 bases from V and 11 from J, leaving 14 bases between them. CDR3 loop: CASSSPGRHAFF. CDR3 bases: TGCGCCAGCAGCTCCCCGGGGAGGCATGCTTTCTTT.

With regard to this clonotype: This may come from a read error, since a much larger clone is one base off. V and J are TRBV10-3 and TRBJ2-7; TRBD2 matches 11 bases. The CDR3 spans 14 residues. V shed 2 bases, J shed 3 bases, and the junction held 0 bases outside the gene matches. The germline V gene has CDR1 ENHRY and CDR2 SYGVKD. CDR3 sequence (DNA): TGTGCCATCAGTGAGGGGACTAGCGGCTACGAGCAGTACTTC. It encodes CAISEGTSGYEQYF.

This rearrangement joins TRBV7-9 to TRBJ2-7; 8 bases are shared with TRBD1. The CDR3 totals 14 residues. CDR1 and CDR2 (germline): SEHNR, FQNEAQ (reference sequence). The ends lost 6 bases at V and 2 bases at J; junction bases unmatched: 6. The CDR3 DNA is TGTGCCAGCAGGAAGGGGGACAGGCCCTACGAGCAGTACTTC. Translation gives CASRKGDRPYEQYF.

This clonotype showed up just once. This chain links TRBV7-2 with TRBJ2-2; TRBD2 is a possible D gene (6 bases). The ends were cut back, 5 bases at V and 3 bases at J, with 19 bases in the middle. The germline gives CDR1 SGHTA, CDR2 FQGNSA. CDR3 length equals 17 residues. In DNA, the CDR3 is TGTGCCAGCAGCCAAAGGCGCGGGGTAATACACACCGGGGAGCTGTTTTTT. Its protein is CASSQRRGVIHTGELFF.

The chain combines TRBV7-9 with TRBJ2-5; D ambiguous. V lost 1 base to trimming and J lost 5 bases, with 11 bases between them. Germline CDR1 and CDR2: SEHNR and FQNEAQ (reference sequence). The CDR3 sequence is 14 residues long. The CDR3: CASSLVEERETQYF. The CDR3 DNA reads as TGTGCCAGCAGCTTAGTTGAGGAGAGGGAGACCCAGTACTTC.

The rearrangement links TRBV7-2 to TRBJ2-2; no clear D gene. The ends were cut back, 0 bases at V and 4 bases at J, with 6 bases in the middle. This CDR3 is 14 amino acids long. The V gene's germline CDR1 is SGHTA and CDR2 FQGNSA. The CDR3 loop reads CASSLAGFTGELFF. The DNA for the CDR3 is TGTGCCAGCAGCTTAGCCGGGTTCACCGGGGAGCTGTTTTTT. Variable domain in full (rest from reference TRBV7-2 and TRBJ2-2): GAGVSQSPSNKVTEKGKDVELRCDPISGHTALYWYRQSLGQGLEFLIYFQGNSAPDKSGLPSDRFSAERTGGSVSTLTIQRTQQEDSAVYLCASSLAGFTGELFFGEGSRLTVL.

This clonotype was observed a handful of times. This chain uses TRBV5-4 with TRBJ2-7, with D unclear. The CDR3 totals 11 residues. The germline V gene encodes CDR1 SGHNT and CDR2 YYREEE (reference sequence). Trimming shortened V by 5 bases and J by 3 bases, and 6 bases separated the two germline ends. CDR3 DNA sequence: TGTGCCAGCAGAAACGACTACGAGCAGTACTTC. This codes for CASRNDYEQYF.